These 14 T cell receptor beta chains were sequenced from one sample in a study of T cells in Graves' hyperthyroidism and ophthalmopathy. TCR beta CDR3 sequences were amplified from RNA transcripts. RT-PCR in the first round (using the HTBI primer set) targeted the TCR CDR3. Each CDR3 protein is one row after TCRdb ran MiXCR on the multiplex PCR reads. The profile covers a few hundred thousand distinct CDR3 sequences, with 12% to 15% appearing a single time and roughly 13% taken by the ten largest. The sample was blood. The receptors stem from a woman aged 40 to 55 with Graves' hyperthyroidism.

There are many counts of this clonotype. This chain links TRBV2 with TRBJ2-5; D is unresolved. With 2 bases removed from V and 3 bases from J, the gap between germline ends came to 7 bases. Germline V gene sequence: CDR1 SNHLY, CDR2 FYNNEI. The CDR3 is 13 amino acids. CDR3 nucleotide sequence: TGTGCCAGCAGTGAATGGCCAGAAGAGACCCAGTACTTC. It specifies CASSEWPEETQYF.

The table lists this clonotype with a few counts. The genes are TRBV6-1 and TRBJ1-6; D gene ambiguous. CDR1 MNHNS and CDR2 SASEGT come from the germline V gene. Between the trimmed V and J ends, which lost 6 bases and 9 bases, there was a span of 12 bases. This CDR3 has 13 residues. As DNA, the CDR3 is TGTGCCAGCAGAAACCCATCAGGTTCACCCCTCCACTTT. This sequence encodes CASRNPSGSPLHF.

The chain joins TRBV7-9 to TRBJ2-1; D ambiguous. The ends were cut back, 5 bases at V and 0 bases at J, with 17 bases in the middle. The germline V gene has CDR1 SEHNR and CDR2 FQNEAQ (reference sequence). The CDR3 is 17 residues long. The CDR3 loop is CASSGLLPESSYNEQFF. DNA of the CDR3: TGTGCCAGCAGCGGATTACTACCCGAAAGCTCCTACAATGAGCAGTTCTTC. Full variable domain (rest looked up from reference TRBV7-9 and TRBJ2-1): DTGVSQNPRHKITKRGQNVTFRCDPISEHNRLYWYRQTLGQGPEFLTYFQNEAQLEKSRLLSDRFSAERPKGSFSTLEIQRTEQGDSAMYLCASSGLLPESSYNEQFFGPGTRLTVL.

This clonotype was found a few times. This sequence joins TRBV6-9 and TRBJ2-1; no firm D call. The CDR3 has 11 amino acids. The germline V gene has CDR1 MNHGY and CDR2 SVAAGI. Trimming removed 0 bases from V and 8 bases from J, with 2 bases in between. The CDR3 spells CASSYSDEQFF. The CDR3 DNA sequence: TGTGCCAGCAGTTATTCCGATGAGCAGTTCTTC.

This clonotype was recorded at least ten times. The rearrangement links TRBV9 to TRBJ1-4; 11 nucleotides agree with TRBD1. The CDR3 is 14 amino acids. J gave up 8 bases and V 2 bases, and 2 bases lay outside the gene matches. Germline CDR1 SGDLS, CDR2 YYNGEE. The CDR3 spells CASSVGQGAEKLFF. The CDR3 coding sequence is TGTGCCAGCAGCGTCGGACAGGGGGCGGAAAAACTGTTTTTT.

This clonotype was observed at least ten times. The CDR3: CSVEKAGSSYNEQFF. The CDR3 DNA sequence: TGCAGCGTTGAAAAAGCAGGGAGCTCCTACAATGAGCAGTTCTTC. The V gene is TRBV29-1, the J gene TRBJ2-1; D could derive from TRBD1 or TRBD2 (5 bases each). The length of the CDR3 is 15 residues. V lost 2 bases and J 0 bases, leaving 11 bases between the germline ends. From germline, CDR1 is SQVTM and CDR2 ANQGSEA.

This clonotype was counted a few times. J is TRBJ2-1 and V is TRBV30; 9 nucleotides agree with TRBD2. V lost 2 bases to trimming and J lost 6 bases; unmatched junction nucleotides: 14. The CDR3 has 17 residues. Germline V CDR1 and CDR2: GTSNPN, SVGIG (reference sequence). The DNA for the CDR3 is TGTGCCTGGAGTCTAGCGGGATTTGCCGGTTCGGGCAATGAGCAGTTCTTC. Protein sequence: CAWSLAGFAGSGNEQFF.

The chain is built from TRBV9 and TRBJ2-1, with D hard to call. V lost 0 bases and J 4 bases, leaving 8 bases between the germline ends. This CDR3 comprises 14 residues. Per germline, CDR1 SGDLS and CDR2 YYNGEE. The CDR3 here is CASSVEGQYNEQFF. The CDR3 DNA reads TGTGCCAGCAGCGTAGAAGGGCAATACAATGAGCAGTTCTTC.

This clonotype was detected ten times or more. This chain links TRBV5-1 with TRBJ2-7; 7 nucleotides agree with TRBD1. The germline V gene encodes CDR1 SGHRS and CDR2 YFSETQ. CDR3 length: 17 amino acids. V lost 7 bases, J lost 3 bases, and 19 bases stayed unmatched. CDR3 nucleotide sequence: TGCGCCAGCTATGAAGACCCACAGGGGATCTCAGGCTACGAGCAGTACTTC. It is translated as CASYEDPQGISGYEQYF. Full variable domain (remainder filled in from reference TRBV5-1 and TRBJ2-7): KAGVTQTPRYLIKTRGQQVTLSCSPISGHRSVSWYQQTPGQGLQFLFEYFSETQRNKGNFPGRFSGRQFSNSRSEMNVSTLELGDSALYLCASYEDPQGISGYEQYFGPGTRLTVT.

Ten or more counts support this clonotype. The CDR3 loop reads CASSPLALAGGTGELFF. In DNA form, the CDR3 reads TGTGCCAGCTCACCACTCGCACTAGCGGGTGGCACCGGGGAGCTGTTTTTT. The chain recombines TRBV18 with TRBJ2-2; 9 bases match TRBD2. The CDR3 extends over 17 amino acids. Germline-derived CDR1 and CDR2 are KGHSH and LQKENI. The junction had 7 bases not matched to a gene; V was cut back by 1 base and J by 4 bases.

This clonotype occurred many times. The V call is TRBV3-1, the J call TRBJ2-7; possibly TRBD2 for D (6 bases). Per the germline V gene, CDR1 is LGHDT and CDR2 is YNNKEL (reference sequence). V lost 4 bases to trimming and J lost 2 bases, with 12 bases between them. The CDR3 runs 14 residues. The CDR3 loop reads CASSPLLATYEQYF. The DNA of the CDR3 is TGTGCCAGCAGCCCGCTCCTAGCGACCTACGAGCAGTACTTC.

This clonotype was observed at least ten times. V and J are TRBV28 and TRBJ2-2; D remains ambiguous. The CDR3 consists of 14 residues. Germline CDR1 MDHEN, CDR2 SYDVKM. Trimming left V 6 bases short and J 5 bases short, with 13 bases between. The CDR3 is CASRTELTTGELFF. CDR3 DNA: TGTGCCAGCAGGACCGAACTCACGACCGGGGAGCTGTTTTTT.

This clonotype was seen repeatedly, ten times or more. The rearrangement links TRBV28 to TRBJ2-7; weak D call: TRBD2 (5 bases). This CDR3 spans 16 amino acids. V was shortened by 3 bases and J by 6 bases, with 21 bases between the two germline ends. CDR1 MDHEN and CDR2 SYDVKM come from the germline V gene. The CDR3 region is CASSFGVLSENLEQYF. CDR3 nucleotides: TGTGCCAGCAGTTTCGGGGTATTATCGGAGAATCTCGAGCAGTACTTC.

V gene TRBV18 combines with J gene TRBJ2-1, with 7 bases lining up with TRBD2. Germline values: CDR1 KGHSH, CDR2 LQKENI. J was trimmed by 2 bases and V by 5 bases; bases with no gene match: 9. CDR3 size: 16 residues. The CDR3 coding sequence is TGTGCCAGCTCATCCCCCGCGGGAGTAGCCTACAATGAGCAGTTCTTC. This gives the protein CASSSPAGVAYNEQFF.